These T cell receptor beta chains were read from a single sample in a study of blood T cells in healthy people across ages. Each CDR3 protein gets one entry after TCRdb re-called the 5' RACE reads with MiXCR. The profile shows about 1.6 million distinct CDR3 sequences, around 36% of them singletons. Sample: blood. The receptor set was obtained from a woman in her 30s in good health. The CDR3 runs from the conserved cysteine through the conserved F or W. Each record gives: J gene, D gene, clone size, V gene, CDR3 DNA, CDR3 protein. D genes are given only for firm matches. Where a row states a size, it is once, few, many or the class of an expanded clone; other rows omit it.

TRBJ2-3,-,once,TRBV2,TGTGCCAGCAAGGGAACGGCGGGCACAGATACGCAGTATTTT,CASKGTAGTDTQYF
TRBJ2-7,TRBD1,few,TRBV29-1,TGCAGCGTTGACCCAAACAGGGGCTCGGGCGAGCAGTACTTC,CSVDPNRGSGEQYF
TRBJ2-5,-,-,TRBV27,TGTGCCTGCAGTTTATCGGGTAGCCCAGAGACCCAGTACTTC,CACSLSGSPETQYF
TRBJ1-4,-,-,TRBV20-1,TGCAGTGCTTCTCACCCTGAAAAACTGTTTTTT,CSASHPEKLFF
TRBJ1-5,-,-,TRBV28,TGTGCCAGCAGAGTAGGGGCGGGGAGCAATCAGCCCCAGCATTTT,CASRVGAGSNQPQHF
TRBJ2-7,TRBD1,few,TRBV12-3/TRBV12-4,TGTGCCAGCAGCCCGGGGCAGGGGGCTTTCGAGCAGTACTTC,CASSPGQGAFEQYF
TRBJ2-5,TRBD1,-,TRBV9,TGTGCCAGCAGCGTAGGGCGACGACAGGGGGCCTTAGAGACCCAGTACTTC,CASSVGRRQGALETQYF
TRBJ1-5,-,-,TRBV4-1,TGCGCCAGCAGCCAAGGGTACAGTCCAATGAGGCCCCAGCATTTT,CASSQGYSPMRPQHF
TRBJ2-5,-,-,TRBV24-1,TGTGCCACCAACGAGGGGATCGGAGAGACCCAGTACTTC,CATNEGIGETQYF
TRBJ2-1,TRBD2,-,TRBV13,TGTGCCAGCAGCTCAAGGGCTAGCGGGACTTACAATGAGCAGTTCTTC,CASSSRASGTYNEQFF